A single sample is the source of the 5 T cell receptor beta chains below, sequenced in a study of cytomegalovirus exposure and HLA in healthy donors. In the PCR, 60 Vbeta and 13 Jbeta primers were used. Using immunoSEQ multiplex PCR, the repertoire was profiled, and TCRdb retains in-frame clones only, with some absent. The profile shows 95,000 to 150,000 clones, about four fifths of them singletons. The source material was PBMCs. All receptors come from a female donor in good health and CMV-seropositive.

The chain is built from TRBV6-1 and TRBJ1-3; TRBD1 aligns across 7 bases. The V gene end was trimmed by 8 bases and the J gene end by 0 bases; junction bases not matched to a gene: 7. CDR3 length equals 15 residues. Germline V lookup: CDR1 MNHNS, CDR2 SASEGT. The CDR3 sequence is CASGRQGPSGNTIYF. CDR3 DNA: TGTGCCAGCGGGCGACAGGGCCCCTCTGGAAACACCATATATTTT.

The chain carries TRBV4-1 and TRBJ2-2, with D hard to call. This CDR3 is 15 amino acids long. CDR1 and CDR2 from the germline V gene are MGHRA and YSYEKL. Trimming took 1 base from V and 4 from J, leaving 10 bases between them. CDR3 residues: CASSQVVSGTGELFF. The CDR3 DNA reads as TGCGCCAGCAGCCAAGTCGTGAGTGGCACCGGGGAGCTGTTTTTT.

The V gene is TRBV5-6, the J gene TRBJ2-7; TRBD2 matches 7 bases. The CDR3 spans 14 residues. The junction had 6 bases not matched to a gene; V was cut back by 3 bases and J by 3 bases. In germline, CDR1 is SGHDT, CDR2 YYEEEE. The CDR3 sequence: CASSSGTTLYEQYF. The DNA of the CDR3 is TGTGCCAGCAGCTCCGGGACTACCCTCTACGAGCAGTACTTC.

CDR3 in amino acids: CASSPKPSGSYEQYF. As DNA, the CDR3 is TGTGCCAGCAGCCCAAAACCTAGCGGGTCCTACGAGCAGTACTTC. J is TRBJ2-7 and V is TRBV5-4, with TRBD2 identical over 8 bases. Germline V gene lookup returns CDR1 SGHNT and CDR2 YYREEE (reference sequence). The CDR3 extends over 15 amino acids. The V and J ends lost 4 bases and 1 base, in that order; junction bases with no gene match: 7.

This clone was observed once. The chain employs TRBV6-5 and TRBJ1-5; 7 positions match TRBD1. The CDR3 loop spans 15 amino acids. Trimming removed 5 bases from V and 3 bases from J; junction bases left unmatched: 7. Germline CDR1 MNHEY, CDR2 SVGAGI. The CDR3, as DNA: TGTGCCAGCAGTCGAACAGGGGAGACCAATCAGCCCCAGCATTTT. It is translated as CASSRTGETNQPQHF.